One TCR beta chain is described in this entry. Deletions cut 5 bases from V and 2 bases from J, with 12 bases between. This CDR3 is 15 amino acids long. Germline-derived CDR1 and CDR2 are MGHDK and SYGVNS. The entry originates in a study of identical twins' blood T cells. In TCRdb, the 5' RACE reads were re-called with MiXCR into one record per CDR3 protein. The profile shows about 370,000 distinct CDR3 sequences, over 25% of them singletons. Donors were six healthy women in three monozygous twin pairs. The genes are TRBV25-1 and TRBJ1-4, with D tentatively TRBD1 (5 bases). This receptor was identified in a woman aged 18-55 years in good health. Material: PBMCs. CDR3 in DNA: TGTGCCAGCAGTAGAAAGGGGTACACTAATGAAAAACTGTTTTTT. This sequence encodes CASSRKGYTNEKLFF.